The T cell receptor beta chain described here comes from a study of T cell repertoires in cytomegalovirus infection. Study context: Both recently identified HLA-C-restricted and well-studied HLA-B-restricted CMV epitopes were used in the study. Both CMV infection and a matching HLA type were indicated by public TCR beta signatures. Study results and limitations: HLA-C-restricted CMV clonotypes gave the most frequent clonotype in two of eight donors.

In the case of this clonotype: Its antigen is currently unknown.

The length of the CDR3 is 15 residues. Per germline, CDR1 SGHVS and CDR2 FQNEAQ. The ends were cut back, 6 bases at V and 4 bases at J, with 16 bases in the middle. TCRdb used MiXCR to reprocess the reads, holding one entry per CDR3 protein. The sample has approximately 730,000 distinct CDR3 sequences, around 30% seen once; the top ten hold about 18%. The sequence was obtained from a human donor in good health (CMV status not recorded). Some clones in this sample may be carry-over from other donors' samples. The source material was cultured PBMCs, sampled from culture after CMV antigen stimulation. The chain employs TRBV7-8 and TRBJ1-5; D unclear. Written as DNA, the CDR3 is TGTGCCAGCAGTAAAGATCTCCGCGCTAATCAGCCCCAGCATTTT. It codes for CASSKDLRANQPQHF.